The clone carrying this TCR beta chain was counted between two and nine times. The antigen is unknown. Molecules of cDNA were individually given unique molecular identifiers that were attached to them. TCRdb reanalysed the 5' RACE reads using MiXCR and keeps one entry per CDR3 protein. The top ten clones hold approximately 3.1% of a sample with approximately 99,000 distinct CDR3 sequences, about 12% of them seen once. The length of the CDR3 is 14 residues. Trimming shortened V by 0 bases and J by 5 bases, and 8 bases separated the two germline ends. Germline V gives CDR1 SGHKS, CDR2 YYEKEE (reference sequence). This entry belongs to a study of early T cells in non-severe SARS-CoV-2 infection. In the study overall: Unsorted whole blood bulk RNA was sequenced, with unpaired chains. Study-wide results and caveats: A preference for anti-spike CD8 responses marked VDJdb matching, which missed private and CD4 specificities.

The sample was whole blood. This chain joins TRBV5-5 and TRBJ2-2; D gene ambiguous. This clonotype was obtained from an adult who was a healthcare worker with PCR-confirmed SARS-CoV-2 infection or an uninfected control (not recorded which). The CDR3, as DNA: TGTGCCAGCAGCTTGGCAGTGGGGACCGGGGAGCTGTTTTTT. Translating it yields CASSLAVGTGELFF.